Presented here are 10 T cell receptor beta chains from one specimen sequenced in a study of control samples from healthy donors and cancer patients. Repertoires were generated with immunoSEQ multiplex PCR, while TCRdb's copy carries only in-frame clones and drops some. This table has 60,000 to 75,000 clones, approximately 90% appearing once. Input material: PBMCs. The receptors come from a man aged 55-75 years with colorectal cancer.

The CDR3 loop is CASSEVQGPGGGYTF. The CDR3 DNA reads as TGTGCCAGCAGTGAAGTCCAGGGCCCCGGTGGAGGCTACACCTTC. This rearrangement joins TRBV9 to TRBJ1-2; D is perhaps TRBD1 (5 bases). Looked up from germline, CDR1 is SGDLS and CDR2 is YYNGEE. V was cut by 5 bases and J by 8 bases, with 22 bases left in between. The CDR3 runs to 15 residues. Full variable domain (missing parts from reference TRBV9 and TRBJ1-2): DSGVTQTPKHLITATGQRVTLRCSPRSGDLSVYWYQQSLDQGLQFLIQYYNGEERAKGNILERFSAQQFPDLHSELNLSSLELGDSALYFCASSEVQGPGGGYTFGSGTRLTVV.

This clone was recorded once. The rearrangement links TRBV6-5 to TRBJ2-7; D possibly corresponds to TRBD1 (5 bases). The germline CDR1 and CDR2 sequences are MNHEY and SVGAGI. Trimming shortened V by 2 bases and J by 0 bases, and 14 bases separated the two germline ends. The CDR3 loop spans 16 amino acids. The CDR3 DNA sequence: TGTGCCAGCAGTTACGCCAGGGTGAGAGGCTCCTACGAGCAGTACTTC. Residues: CASSYARVRGSYEQYF.

The CDR3 DNA sequence: TGTGCCAGCAGTTTCCGTGGAGGCACCGAAGCTTTCTTT. This sequence encodes CASSFRGGTEAFF. The V gene is TRBV27, the J gene TRBJ1-1; D is unclear. Trimming removed 3 bases at V and 8 bases at J, with 13 bases between. CDR1 is MNHEY and CDR2 is SMNVEV in the germline V gene (reference sequence). The CDR3 length is 13 residues.

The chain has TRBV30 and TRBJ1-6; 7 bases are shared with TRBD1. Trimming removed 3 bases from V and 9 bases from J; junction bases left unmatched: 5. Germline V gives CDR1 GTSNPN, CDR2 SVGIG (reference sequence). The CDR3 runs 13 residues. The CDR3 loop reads CAWRKTGVSPLHF. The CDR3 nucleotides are TGTGCCTGGAGAAAAACAGGGGTTTCACCCCTCCACTTT.

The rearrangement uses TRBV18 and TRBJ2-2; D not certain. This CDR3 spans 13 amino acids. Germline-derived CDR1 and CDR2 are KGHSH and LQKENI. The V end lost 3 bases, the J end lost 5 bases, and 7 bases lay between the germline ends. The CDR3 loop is CASSPVETGELFF. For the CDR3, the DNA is TGTGCCAGCTCACCGGTAGAAACCGGGGAGCTGTTTTTT. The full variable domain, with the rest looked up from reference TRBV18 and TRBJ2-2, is NAGVMQNPRHLVRRRGQEARLRCSPMKGHSHVYWYRQLPEEGLKFMVYLQKENIIDESGMPKERFSAEFPKEGPSILRIQQVVRGDSAAYFCASSPVETGELFFGEGSRLTVL.

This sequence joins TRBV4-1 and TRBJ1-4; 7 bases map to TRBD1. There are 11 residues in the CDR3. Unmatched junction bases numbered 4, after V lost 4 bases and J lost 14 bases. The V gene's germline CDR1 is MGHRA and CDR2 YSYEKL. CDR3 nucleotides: TGCGCCAGCAGCCCCGGGACAGATCTGTTTTTT. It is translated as CASSPGTDLFF.

The CDR3 DNA reads as TGCGCCAGCAGCCTCCGCGTGGCCCCAGATACGCAGTATTTT. Amino acid sequence: CASSLRVAPDTQYF. The chain carries TRBV5-1 and TRBJ2-3; D gene unclear. The CDR3 extends over 14 amino acids. Germline loops: CDR1 SGHRS, CDR2 YFSETQ. V gave up 4 bases and J gave up 4 bases, with 13 bases separating them.

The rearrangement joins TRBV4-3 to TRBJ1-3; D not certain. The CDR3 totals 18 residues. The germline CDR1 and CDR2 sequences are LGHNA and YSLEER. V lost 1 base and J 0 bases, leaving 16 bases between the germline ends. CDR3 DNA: TGCGCCAGCAGCCAAGGACTCTCGACTTTCACCTCTGGAAACACCATATATTTT. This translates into CASSQGLSTFTSGNTIYF.

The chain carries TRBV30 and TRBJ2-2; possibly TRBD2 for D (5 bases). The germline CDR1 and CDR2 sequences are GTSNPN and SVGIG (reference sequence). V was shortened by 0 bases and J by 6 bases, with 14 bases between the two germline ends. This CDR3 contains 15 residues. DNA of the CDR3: TGTGCCTGGAGTGTAATTGGGCCCGGGGCCGGGGAGCTGTTTTTT. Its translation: CAWSVIGPGAGELFF.

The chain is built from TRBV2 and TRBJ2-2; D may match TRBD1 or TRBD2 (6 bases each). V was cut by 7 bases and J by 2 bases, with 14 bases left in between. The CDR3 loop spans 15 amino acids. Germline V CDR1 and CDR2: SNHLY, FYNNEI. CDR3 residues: CASTEEGVNTGELFF. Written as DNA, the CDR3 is TGTGCCAGCACCGAGGAGGGGGTTAACACCGGGGAGCTGTTTTTT.